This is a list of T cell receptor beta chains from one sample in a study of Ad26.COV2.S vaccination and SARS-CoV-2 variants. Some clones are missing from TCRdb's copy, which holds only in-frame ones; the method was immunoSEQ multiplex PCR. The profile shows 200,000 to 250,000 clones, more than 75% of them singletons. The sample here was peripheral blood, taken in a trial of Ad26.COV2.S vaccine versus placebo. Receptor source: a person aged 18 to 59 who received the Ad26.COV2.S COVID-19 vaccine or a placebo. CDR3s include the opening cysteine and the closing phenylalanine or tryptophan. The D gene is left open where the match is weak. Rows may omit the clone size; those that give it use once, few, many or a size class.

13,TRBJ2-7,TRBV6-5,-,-,TGTGCCAGCAGTCCTTTCGGGGGGCGTGAGCAGTACTTC,CASSPFGGREQYF
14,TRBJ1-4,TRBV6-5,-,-,TGTGCCAGCAGTTTACACGGCATAAATGAAAAACTGTTTTTT,CASSLHGINEKLFF
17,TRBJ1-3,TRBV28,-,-,TGTGCCAGCAGTCAGGGAACCGGGACGGGGCCTGGAAACACCATATATTTT,CASSQGTGTGPGNTIYF
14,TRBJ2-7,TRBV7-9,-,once,TGTGCCAGCAGAGGGACTGACAGAAGTCACGAGCAGTACTTC,CASRGTDRSHEQYF
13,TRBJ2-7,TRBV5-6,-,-,TGTGCCAGCAGCCCTGGGGGCTCCTACGAGCAGTACTTC,CASSPGGSYEQYF
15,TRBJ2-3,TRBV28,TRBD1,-,TGTGCCAGCAGTTTACCATCACAGGGGTCAGATACGCAGTATTTT,CASSLPSQGSDTQYF
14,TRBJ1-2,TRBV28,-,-,TGTGCCAGCATCGAGGGAGGTCCACTTGATGGCTACACCTTC,CASIEGGPLDGYTF
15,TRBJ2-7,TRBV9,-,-,TGTGCCAGCAGCGTAGCTTTAGCGGAATTCTACGAGCAGTACTTC,CASSVALAEFYEQYF
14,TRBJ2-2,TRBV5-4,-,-,TGTGCCAGCAGCTTGCCAGGGTACACCGGGGAGCTGTTTTTT,CASSLPGYTGELFF
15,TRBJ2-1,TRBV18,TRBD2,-,TGTGCCAGCTCAACCGGGACTAGCACGTACAATGAGCAGTTCTTC,CASSTGTSTYNEQFF
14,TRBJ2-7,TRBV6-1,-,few,TGTGCCAGCAGTGAAGGAGGGATCTCCTACGAGCAGTACTTC,CASSEGGISYEQYF
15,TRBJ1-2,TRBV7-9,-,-,TGTGCCAGCAGCTTAGCACGCCCGGGACAAAATGGCTACACCTTC,CASSLARPGQNGYTF
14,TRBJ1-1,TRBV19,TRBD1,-,TGTGCCAGTAGTGAGACAGGGTTAAACACTGAAGCTTTCTTT,CASSETGLNTEAFF
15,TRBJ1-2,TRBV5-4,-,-,TGTGCCAGCAGTACCTCAGGGATTACTAACTATGGCTACACCTTC,CASSTSGITNYGYTF
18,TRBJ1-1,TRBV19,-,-,TGTGCCAGTAGTATAGGGGGCACAGGAGGGTATATGAACACTGAAGCTTTCTTT,CASSIGGTGGYMNTEAFF
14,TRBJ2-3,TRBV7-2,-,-,TGTGCCAGCAGCATGGACTCGCTTAGGGTTACGCAGTATTTT,CASSMDSLRVTQYF
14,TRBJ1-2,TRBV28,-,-,TGTGCCAGCGGGGGCCGCCAGGCCCTCTATGGCTACACCTTC,CASGGRQALYGYTF